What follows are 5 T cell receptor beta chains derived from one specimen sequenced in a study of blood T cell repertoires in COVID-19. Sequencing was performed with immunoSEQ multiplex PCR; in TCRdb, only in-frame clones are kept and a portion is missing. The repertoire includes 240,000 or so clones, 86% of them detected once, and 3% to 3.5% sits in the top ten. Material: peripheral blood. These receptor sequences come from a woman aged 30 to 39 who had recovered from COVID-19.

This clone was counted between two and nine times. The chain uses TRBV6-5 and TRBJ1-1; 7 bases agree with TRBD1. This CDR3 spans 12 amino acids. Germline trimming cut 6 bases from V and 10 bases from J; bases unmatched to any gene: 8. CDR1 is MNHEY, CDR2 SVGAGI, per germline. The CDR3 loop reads CASRRDSLRAFF. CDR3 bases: TGTGCCAGCAGAAGGGACAGCCTACGAGCTTTCTTT.

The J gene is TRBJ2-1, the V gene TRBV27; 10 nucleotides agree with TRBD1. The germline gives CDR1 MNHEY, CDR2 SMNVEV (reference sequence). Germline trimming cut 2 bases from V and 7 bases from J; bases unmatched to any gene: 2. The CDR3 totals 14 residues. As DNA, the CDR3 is TGTGCCAGCAGTTTAGCGGGACAGGGGAATGAGCAGTTCTTC. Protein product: CASSLAGQGNEQFF.

The CDR3 here is CASSTGGWDNEQFF. CDR3 sequence (DNA): TGTGCCAGCAGTACAGGGGGTTGGGACAATGAGCAGTTCTTC. This chain joins TRBV6-2 or TRBV6-3 and TRBJ2-1; 8 bases agree with TRBD1. V gave up 5 bases and J gave up 5 bases; unmatched junction bases: 5. Germline V gene data show CDR1 as MNHEY and CDR2 as SVGEGT. The CDR3 spans 14 residues.

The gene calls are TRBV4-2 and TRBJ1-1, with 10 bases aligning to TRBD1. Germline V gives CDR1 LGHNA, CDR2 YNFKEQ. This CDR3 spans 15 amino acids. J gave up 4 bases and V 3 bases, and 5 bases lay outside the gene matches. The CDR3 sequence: CASSQDRGIFTEAFF. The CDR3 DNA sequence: TGTGCCAGCAGCCAGGACAGGGGGATTTTCACTGAAGCTTTCTTT.

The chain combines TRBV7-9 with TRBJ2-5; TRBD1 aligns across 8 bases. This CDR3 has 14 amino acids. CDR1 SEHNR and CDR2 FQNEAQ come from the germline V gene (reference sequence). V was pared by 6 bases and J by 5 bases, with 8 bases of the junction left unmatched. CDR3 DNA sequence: TGTGCCAGCAGTTCGACAGGGGTTCAGGAGACCCAGTACTTC. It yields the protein CASSSTGVQETQYF.